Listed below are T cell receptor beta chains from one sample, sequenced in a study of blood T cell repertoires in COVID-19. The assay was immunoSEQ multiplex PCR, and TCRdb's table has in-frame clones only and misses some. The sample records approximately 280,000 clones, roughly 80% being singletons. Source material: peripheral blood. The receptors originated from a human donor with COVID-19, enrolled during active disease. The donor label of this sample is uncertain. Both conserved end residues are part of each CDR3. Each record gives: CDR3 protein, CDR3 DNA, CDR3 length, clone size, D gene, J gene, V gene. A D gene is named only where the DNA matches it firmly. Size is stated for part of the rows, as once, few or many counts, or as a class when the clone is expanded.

cdr3_aa: CASSTDRGWTEAFF
cdr3_nt: TGTGCCAGCAGTACGGACAGGGGGTGGACTGAAGCTTTCTTT
cdr3_length: 14
clone_size: -
d_call: TRBD1
j_call: TRBJ1-1
v_call: TRBV6-5

cdr3_aa: CASSPQRQVSNYGYTF
cdr3_nt: TGTGCCAGCTCACCGCAACGGCAGGTGTCTAACTATGGCTACACCTTC
cdr3_length: 16
clone_size: -
d_call: -
j_call: TRBJ1-2
v_call: TRBV18

cdr3_aa: CASSEAPNTEAFF
cdr3_nt: TGTGCCAGCAGTGAGGCACCCAACACTGAAGCTTTCTTT
cdr3_length: 13
clone_size: -
d_call: -
j_call: TRBJ1-1
v_call: TRBV6-1

cdr3_aa: CASRPRGRSYNEQFF
cdr3_nt: TGTGCCAGCAGACCTAGGGGCAGGTCCTACAATGAGCAGTTCTTC
cdr3_length: 15
clone_size: -
d_call: -
j_call: TRBJ2-1
v_call: TRBV27

cdr3_aa: CASSQNRGAETQYF
cdr3_nt: TGTGCCAGCAGCCAGAACAGGGGGGCGGAGACCCAGTACTTC
cdr3_length: 14
clone_size: -
d_call: TRBD1
j_call: TRBJ2-5
v_call: TRBV3-1/TRBV3-2

cdr3_aa: CAISENLAGGYEQFF
cdr3_nt: TGTGCCATCAGTGAGAATCTAGCGGGGGGTTATGAGCAGTTCTTC
cdr3_length: 15
clone_size: -
d_call: TRBD2
j_call: TRBJ2-1
v_call: TRBV10-3

cdr3_aa: CASSLLAGASADTQYF
cdr3_nt: TGTGCCAGCAGCTTACTAGCGGGAGCGTCTGCAGATACGCAGTATTTT
cdr3_length: 16
clone_size: few
d_call: TRBD2
j_call: TRBJ2-3
v_call: TRBV5-6

cdr3_aa: CASSLEPSGSSTGELFF
cdr3_nt: TGTGCCAGCAGCTTAGAGCCTAGCGGGAGCTCCACCGGGGAGCTGTTTTTT
cdr3_length: 17
clone_size: -
d_call: TRBD2
j_call: TRBJ2-2
v_call: TRBV7-8

cdr3_aa: CASSPRAGTGNHYGYTF
cdr3_nt: TGTGCCAGCTCACCACGTGCCGGGACAGGGAACCACTATGGCTACACCTTC
cdr3_length: 17
clone_size: -
d_call: TRBD1
j_call: TRBJ1-2
v_call: TRBV18

cdr3_aa: CASNGPNTEAFF
cdr3_nt: TGTGCCAGCAATGGCCCGAACACTGAAGCTTTCTTT
cdr3_length: 12
clone_size: -
d_call: -
j_call: TRBJ1-1
v_call: TRBV6-5